These T cell receptor beta chains were read from a single sample in a study of shared clonotypes between healthy human individuals. Repertoires were generated with immunoSEQ multiplex PCR, while TCRdb's copy carries only in-frame clones and drops some. The table has around 1,900,000 clones, over 85% seen once; the top ten hold 1.5% to 2%. The sequenced sample consisted of naive CD8+ T cells from PBMCs. These receptors were obtained from a man aged 18 to 29 in good health. Some clones in this sample may be carry-over from other donors' samples. Each CDR3 is given with its conserved first and last residue. Each record gives: CDR3 length, clone size, J gene, V gene, CDR3 protein. Some rows have no size entry. The others give once, few or many, or a class for an expanded clone.

>15|few|TRBJ1-5|TRBV28
CASSLLRDSNQPQHF
>16|NA|TRBJ2-7|TRBV5-8
CASSFNSGVQTYEQYF
>14|NA|TRBJ2-3|TRBV30
CAWAGTGSPDTQYF
>14|once|TRBJ2-7|TRBV25-1
CASSNPSGSYEQYF
>12|NA|TRBJ2-7|TRBV13
CASSLGGRKVHF
>20|NA|TRBJ2-5|TRBV2
CASIPLPGLAENLDKETQYF
>14|NA|TRBJ2-7|TRBV4-3
CASSQVGFSYEQYF
>16|NA|TRBJ1-2|TRBV5-1
CASSLGQGISNYGYTF
>16|few|TRBJ1-5|TRBV28
CASSPVRDRGDQPQHF
>11|NA|TRBJ2-2|TRBV6-5
CASKLLGELFF
>11|NA|TRBJ2-1|TRBV9
CASSYSNEQFF
>18|NA|TRBJ1-4|TRBV11-2
CASSLFPDRLGDNEKLFF
>16|NA|TRBJ2-5|TRBV9
CASSAPEGGGWETQYF
>13|NA|TRBJ2-5|TRBV29-1
CSVGGRQSQEQYF
>13|NA|TRBJ2-7|TRBV2
CAREGGESYEQYF
>11|NA|TRBJ2-3|TRBV29-1
CSVSTWDTQYF
>15|NA|TRBJ1-2|TRBV11-1
CASSLGRRGLEGYTF
>11|NA|TRBJ2-2|TRBV6-1
CASYRGGELFF
>13|NA|TRBJ2-3|TRBV27
CASSLTGKDTQYF
>15|NA|TRBJ2-5|TRBV18
CASTSGERLTETQYF
>18|NA|TRBJ2-7|TRBV27
CASRKYYVTGTGTYEQYF
>16|NA|TRBJ2-3|TRBV28
CASSSRPQWRPDTQYF
>15|NA|TRBJ2-5|TRBV9
CASSVATSGLWTQYF
>16|NA|TRBJ1-2|TRBV15
CATSRDGRDASDGYTF
>16|NA|TRBJ1-3|TRBV28
CASSLQSEGLGNTIYF
>16|NA|TRBJ2-2|TRBV6-5
CASSYHLAGNTGELFF
>18|NA|TRBJ1-3|TRBV7-8
CASSSEIYRKKAGNTIYF
>12|NA|TRBJ2-6|TRBV7-3
CASSQRGDVLTF
>18|NA|TRBJ2-6|TRBV18
CASSPSVGVDFGANVLTF